This passage covers 7 T cell receptor beta chains from one sample sequenced in a study of blood T cells in healthy people across ages. Primed by a sample-barcoded 5' primer and a J-beta primer mix, a second PCR proceeded for about 7 to 11 cycles. TCRdb re-analysed the 5' RACE reads in MiXCR, keeping a single row per CDR3 protein. The sample includes roughly 1.9 million distinct CDR3 sequences, 39% seen only once; the top ten take 20% to 25%. Sample: blood. All receptors derive from a human donor in good health.

The chain uses TRBV7-2 and TRBJ2-1; perhaps TRBD1 as D (6 bases). Trimming cost V 3 bases and J 5 bases, with 20 bases left between them. The CDR3 spans 17 residues. The V gene's germline CDR1 is SGHTA and CDR2 FQGNSA. This CDR3 reads CASSLRAGTQRNNEQFF. CDR3 nucleotide sequence: TGTGCCAGCAGCTTGCGCGCCGGGACACAAAGAAACAATGAGCAGTTCTTC.

The CDR3 DNA sequence: TGTGCCAGCAGTGTGTCGGGGTACTATGGCTACACCTTC. Translating gives CASSVSGYYGYTF. The chain uses TRBV6-1 and TRBJ1-2; D not resolved. CDR1 is MNHNS, CDR2 SASEGT, per germline. This CDR3 region has 13 residues. The V end lost 4 bases, the J end lost 3 bases, and 9 bases lay between the germline ends.

This clonotype has just a few counts. This chain connects TRBV20-1 to TRBJ1-1; no clear D gene. The germline V and J ends were trimmed by 2 bases and 0 bases, with 13 bases remaining between them. This CDR3 is 15 amino acids long. CDR1 and CDR2 from the germline V gene are DFQATT and SNEGSKA (reference sequence). This CDR3 is CSARMDGGLNTEAFF. The CDR3 nucleotides read TGCAGTGCTAGAATGGACGGCGGGTTGAACACTGAAGCTTTCTTT.

The chain recombines TRBV5-1 with TRBJ2-1; TRBD2 agrees at 8 bases. The CDR3 covers 15 residues. Germline V CDR1 and CDR2: SGHRS, YFSETQ. V gave up 0 bases and J gave up 6 bases; unmatched junction bases: 5. This chain's CDR3 is CASSLATGGPNEQFF. The CDR3 DNA follows: TGCGCCAGCAGCTTGGCGACGGGGGGGCCCAATGAGCAGTTCTTC.

This clonotype has only a few counts. CDR3 in DNA: TGTGCCAGCAGCCATACCGGGGGTGAGCAGTTCTTC. It yields the protein CASSHTGGEQFF. The V gene is TRBV3-1, the J gene TRBJ2-1; D might be TRBD2 (6 bases). Trimming took off 3 bases at V and 9 bases at J, with 9 bases between the two ends. CDR1 is LGHDT, CDR2 YNNKEL, per germline (reference sequence). This CDR3 comprises 12 residues.

The rearrangement uses TRBV5-1 and TRBJ2-3; TRBD1 aligns across 9 bases. Trimming at V came to 4 bases and at J to 1 base, leaving 4 bases not matched to a gene. CDR1 and CDR2 (germline): SGHRS, YFSETQ. The CDR3 length is 15 residues. The CDR3: CASSRRDRGTDTQYF. The CDR3, as DNA: TGCGCCAGCAGCCGTCGGGACAGGGGCACAGATACGCAGTATTTT.

This sequence joins TRBV6-6 and TRBJ2-5; 7 bases fit TRBD2. The J call is doubtful: the DNA matches TRBJ2-7 better. There are 13 residues in the CDR3. Germline assignment: CDR1 MNHNY and CDR2 SVGAGI (reference sequence). Written as DNA, the CDR3 is TGTGCCAGCAGTCTACTAGCGCGAGACGAGCAGTACTTC. Translation: CASSLLARDEQYF.